The 19 T cell receptor beta chains reported below all come from one sample, sequenced in a study of siplizumab effects on memory and regulatory T cells. Libraries were prepared by immunoSEQ multiplex PCR; TCRdb keeps only in-frame clonotypes and omits some of them. The data hold about 100,000 clones, with around 90% observed a single time. Sequencing was performed on CD4+ T cells sorted from blood. These receptor sequences come from a human donor in good health.

This clone is a singleton in its sample. V gene TRBV7-2 combines with J gene TRBJ1-1; the D gene is possibly TRBD1 (5 bases). The length of the CDR3 is 13 residues. Trimming took 6 bases from V and 4 from J, leaving 12 bases between them. CDR1 and CDR2 from the germline V gene are SGHTA and FQGNSA. DNA of the CDR3: TGTGCCAGCAGTTTCAGGGCTTTCACTGAAGCTTTCTTT. Translation gives CASSFRAFTEAFF.

The gene calls are TRBV28 and TRBJ1-5, with TRBD1 matching over 10 bases. Germline V gives CDR1 MDHEN, CDR2 SYDVKM. The CDR3 loop spans 19 amino acids. Losses at the gene ends were 3 bases for V and 0 bases for J; bases not matched to a gene: 11. The CDR3, as DNA: TGTGCCAGCAGTTTCGGGAGGACAGGGGGGGCCTATAGCAATCAGCCCCAGCATTTT. Protein: CASSFGRTGGAYSNQPQHF.

The chain combines TRBV27 with TRBJ2-7; D possibly matches TRBD1 or TRBD2 (5 bases each). This CDR3 is 14 amino acids long. CDR1 is MNHEY, CDR2 SMNVEV, per germline (reference sequence). V shed 4 bases and J shed 6 bases, with 16 bases lying between them. The DNA of the CDR3 is TGTGCCAGCAGTTCTACTAGGGGACCTTTCGAGCAGTACTTC. Amino acids: CASSSTRGPFEQYF.

The chain uses TRBV11-2 and TRBJ2-6; D remains unclear. The CDR3 sequence is 12 residues long. Germline CDR1 SGHAT, CDR2 FQNNGV. V lost 5 bases and J 4 bases, leaving 3 bases between the germline ends. Written as DNA, the CDR3 is TGTGCCAGCAGCCGAGGGGCCAACGTCCTGACTTTC. Translating gives CASSRGANVLTF. The complete variable domain, with remaining parts taken from reference TRBV11-2 and TRBJ2-6, reads EAGVAQSPRYKIIEKRQSVAFWCNPISGHATLYWYQQILGQGPKLLIQFQNNGVVDDSQLPKDRFSAERLKGVDSTLKIQPAKLEDSAVYLCASSRGANVLTFGAGSRLTVL.

This clone was observed once. The chain carries TRBV4-3 and TRBJ1-2; D not resolved. The CDR3 spans 17 residues. The V and J ends lost 0 bases and 2 bases respectively, with 16 bases between them. Germline CDR1 and CDR2: LGHNA and YSLEER. The CDR3 DNA follows: TGCGCCAGCAGCCAAGATTCTCCGGGAGCGGTCAACTATGGCTACACCTTC. Amino acids: CASSQDSPGAVNYGYTF.

J is TRBJ1-6 and V is TRBV7-9; TRBD1 is a possible D gene (5 bases). Trimming removed 1 base at V and 7 bases at J, with 11 bases between. The CDR3 consists of 15 residues. Germline lookup yields CDR1 SEHNR and CDR2 FQNEAQ (reference sequence). The CDR3 DNA sequence: TGTGCCAGCAGCTTAGGGCAGGGCAGGAATTCACCCCTCCACTTT. Amino acid sequence: CASSLGQGRNSPLHF.

J is TRBJ2-1 and V is TRBV11-2; 7 bases are a match to TRBD1. J was trimmed by 5 bases and V by 1 base; bases with no gene match: 5. Germline V gene sequence: CDR1 SGHAT, CDR2 FQNNGV. This CDR3 spans 15 amino acids. The CDR3 sequence is CASSLGTGFNNEQFF. DNA of the CDR3: TGTGCCAGCAGCTTAGGGACAGGCTTTAACAATGAGCAGTTCTTC. The full variable domain, its missing parts supplied by reference TRBV11-2 and TRBJ2-1, is EAGVAQSPRYKIIEKRQSVAFWCNPISGHATLYWYQQILGQGPKLLIQFQNNGVVDDSQLPKDRFSAERLKGVDSTLKIQPAKLEDSAVYLCASSLGTGFNNEQFFGPGTRLTVL.

CDR3 protein: CASSQKDREGYEQYF. The CDR3 coding sequence is TGCGCCAGCAGCCAAAAAGACAGGGAAGGCTACGAGCAGTACTTC. V is TRBV4-1 and J is TRBJ2-7; TRBD1 aligns across 7 bases. The CDR3 is 15 amino acids. The germline CDR1 and CDR2 sequences are MGHRA and YSYEKL. Trimming removed 2 bases from V and 3 bases from J; junction bases left unmatched: 7.

This clone was detected once. The chain is built from TRBV30 and TRBJ2-4; tentatively, D is TRBD1 or TRBD2 (5 bases each). V lost 2 bases and J lost 4, with 15 bases in between. The CDR3 runs 15 residues. Germline V gene sequence: CDR1 GTSNPN, CDR2 SVGIG (reference sequence). CDR3 nucleotide sequence: TGTGCCTGGAGTCAGGGTGGGGGTAGGAAAAACATTCAGTACTTC. Protein: CAWSQGGGRKNIQYF.

The chain employs TRBV5-4 and TRBJ2-2; 7 bases line up with TRBD2. After removal of 4 bases from V and 4 bases from J, the junction contained 4 bases not matched to a gene. CDR3 length: 14 amino acids. In germline, CDR1 is SGHNT, CDR2 YYREEE (reference sequence). CDR3 in DNA: TGTGCCAGCAGCAGGGCTAGCGGCACCGGGGAGCTGTTTTTT. Protein: CASSRASGTGELFF.

This chain joins TRBV28 and TRBJ2-7; TRBD2 matches 12 bases. The V and J ends lost 4 bases and 4 bases, in that order; junction bases with no gene match: 5. The CDR3 consists of 15 residues. Germline CDR1 MDHEN, CDR2 SYDVKM. This chain's CDR3 is CASSSLAGGQYEQYF. The CDR3 coding sequence is TGTGCCAGCAGTTCTCTAGCGGGGGGGCAGTACGAGCAGTACTTC.

This clone was found a few times. The genes are TRBV5-1 and TRBJ1-6, with D possibly being TRBD1 (6 bases). Per the germline V gene, CDR1 is SGHRS and CDR2 is YFSETQ. The germline V and J ends were trimmed by 4 bases and 10 bases, with 15 bases remaining between them. CDR3 size: 14 residues. The CDR3 bases are TGCGCCAGCAGCCGGGACATAGGTACCTCACCCCTCCACTTT. Its protein is CASSRDIGTSPLHF. The full variable domain, completed using reference TRBV5-1 and TRBJ1-6, is KAGVTQTPRYLIKTRGQQVTLSCSPISGHRSVSWYQQTPGQGLQFLFEYFSETQRNKGNFPGRFSGRQFSNSRSEMNVSTLELGDSALYLCASSRDIGTSPLHFGNGTRLTVT.

The chain links TRBV7-2 to TRBJ2-5; the D gene is possibly TRBD2 (5 bases). V was clipped by 3 bases and J by 1 base, with 9 bases between them. CDR1 is SGHTA, CDR2 FQGNSA, per germline. The CDR3 is 14 residues long. CDR3 nucleotide sequence: TGTGCCAGCAGCTTGGTCCTAGCCCAAGAGACCCAGTACTTC. Encoded protein: CASSLVLAQETQYF. Using reference TRBV7-2 and TRBJ2-5 for the parts outside the CDR3, the full variable domain is GAGVSQSPSNKVTEKGKDVELRCDPISGHTALYWYRQSLGQGLEFLIYFQGNSAPDKSGLPSDRFSAERTGGSVSTLTIQRTQQEDSAVYLCASSLVLAQETQYFGPGTRLLVL.

The chain couples TRBV6-5 to TRBJ1-3; D is uncertain. The CDR3 covers 14 residues. Germline V CDR1 and CDR2: MNHEY, SVGAGI. Trimming removed 7 bases from V and 4 bases from J, with 14 bases in between. CDR3 protein: CASTRQGSGNTIYF. The CDR3 DNA sequence: TGTGCCAGCACCCGACAAGGATCCGGAAACACCATATATTTT.

V is TRBV5-1 and J is TRBJ2-7; 11 nucleotides line up with TRBD1. Losses at the gene ends were 0 bases for V and 7 bases for J; bases not matched to a gene: 6. Germline V CDR1 and CDR2: SGHRS, YFSETQ. There are 15 residues in the CDR3. The DNA for the CDR3 is TGCGCCAGCAGCTTGGGACCGGGACAGGGGGGAGAGCAGTACTTC. This encodes CASSLGPGQGGEQYF. Based on the CDR3 plus reference TRBV5-1 and TRBJ2-7, the full variable domain is KAGVTQTPRYLIKTRGQQVTLSCSPISGHRSVSWYQQTPGQGLQFLFEYFSETQRNKGNFPGRFSGRQFSNSRSEMNVSTLELGDSALYLCASSLGPGQGGEQYFGPGTRLTVT.

The V gene is TRBV2, the J gene TRBJ2-5; TRBD1 matches at 8 bases. Germline values: CDR1 SNHLY, CDR2 FYNNEI. This CDR3 has 14 residues. J was trimmed by 5 bases and V by 6 bases; bases with no gene match: 8. In DNA form, the CDR3 reads TGTGCCAGCAGAGCTGACAGGGGTGGGGAGACCCAGTACTTC. Amino acid sequence: CASRADRGGETQYF.

V usage is TRBV7-6 and J usage is TRBJ1-2; D call uncertain. The germline CDR1 and CDR2 sequences are SGHVS and FNYEAQ. The CDR3 sequence is 16 residues long. V was clipped by 5 bases and J by 8 bases, with 24 bases between them. This CDR3 is CASSPSLAVRGKGYTF. The CDR3 coding sequence is TGTGCCAGCAGCCCTTCCCTGGCCGTGCGAGGAAAAGGCTACACCTTC.

The chain employs TRBV7-2 and TRBJ2-1; D is uncertain. This CDR3 has 15 residues. Trimming removed 2 bases at V and 5 bases at J, with 13 bases between. Germline CDR1 SGHTA, CDR2 FQGNSA. The CDR3 loop is CASSLRPSPNNEQFF. The CDR3 DNA is TGTGCCAGCAGCTTAAGGCCCAGTCCGAACAATGAGCAGTTCTTC.

This clone occurred once. The chain uses TRBV9 and TRBJ1-1; D not certain. Germline values: CDR1 SGDLS, CDR2 YYNGEE. The V gene lost 4 bases and the J gene lost 5 bases, with 9 bases spanning the gap. There are 12 residues in the CDR3. The CDR3 is CASSPPGTEAFF. CDR3 coding DNA: TGTGCCAGCAGCCCGCCGGGGACTGAAGCTTTCTTT. Full variable domain (rest looked up from reference TRBV9 and TRBJ1-1): DSGVTQTPKHLITATGQRVTLRCSPRSGDLSVYWYQQSLDQGLQFLIQYYNGEERAKGNILERFSAQQFPDLHSELNLSSLELGDSALYFCASSPPGTEAFFGQGTRLTVV.